This is a list of T cell receptor beta chains from one sample in a study of identical twins. One entry per CDR3 protein results from TCRdb running MiXCR on the 5' RACE reads. This sample has around 650,000 distinct CDR3 sequences, with roughly 6.6% found just once. This sample also belongs to another study, concerning yellow fever vaccine responses in identical twins.

The specimen was PBMCs. The receptors were gathered from a woman aged 18-29 years in good health. CDR3s include the opening cysteine and the closing phenylalanine or tryptophan. The order of the fields is D gene, V gene, J gene, clone size, CDR3 DNA, CDR3 protein. D genes are given only for firm matches. Size is stated for part of the rows, as once, few or many counts, or as a class when the clone is expanded.

d_gene: .
v_gene: TRBV7-8
j_gene: TRBJ2-1
abundance: .
CDR3nt: TGTGCCAGCAGCTGGGTCGTGGGTGAGCAGTTCTTC
CDR3aa: CASSWVVGEQFF

d_gene: TRBD2
v_gene: TRBV4-1
j_gene: TRBJ2-1
abundance: many
CDR3nt: TGCGCCAGCAGCCCGTTCGGACTAGCGGCCTACAATGAGCAGTTCTTC
CDR3aa: CASSPFGLAAYNEQFF

d_gene: .
v_gene: TRBV11-2
j_gene: TRBJ2-3
abundance: few
CDR3nt: TGTGCCAGCAGCACAATGGGGTTCTCTAGCACAGATACGCAGTATTTT
CDR3aa: CASSTMGFSSTDTQYF

d_gene: TRBD2
v_gene: TRBV4-1
j_gene: TRBJ2-7
abundance: many
CDR3nt: TGCGCCAGCGGCAACCCCACTAGCGGGAGGGCCTCCTACGAGCAGTACTTC
CDR3aa: CASGNPTSGRASYEQYF

d_gene: .
v_gene: TRBV12-3/TRBV12-4
j_gene: TRBJ2-3
abundance: many
CDR3nt: TGTGCCAGCAGTTTAGAACAGGGAGTCACAGATACGCAGTATTTT
CDR3aa: CASSLEQGVTDTQYF

d_gene: .
v_gene: TRBV5-5
j_gene: TRBJ1-1
abundance: many
CDR3nt: TGTGCCAGCAGCTTGGTTGGGCAGGTGACTGAAGCTTTCTTT
CDR3aa: CASSLVGQVTEAFF

d_gene: .
v_gene: TRBV5-1
j_gene: TRBJ2-3
abundance: many
CDR3nt: TGCGCCAGCAGCCTACAGGAGCCTAGCACAGATACGCAGTATTTT
CDR3aa: CASSLQEPSTDTQYF

d_gene: .
v_gene: TRBV5-1
j_gene: TRBJ1-5
abundance: .
CDR3nt: TGCGCCAGCAGCTTGGAGGGGACAAGTAATCAGCCCCAGCATTTT
CDR3aa: CASSLEGTSNQPQHF

d_gene: TRBD2
v_gene: TRBV10-3
j_gene: TRBJ2-3
abundance: many
CDR3nt: TGTGCCATCAGTTTAGCGGGGGACTATGATACGCAGTATTTT
CDR3aa: CAISLAGDYDTQYF

d_gene: .
v_gene: TRBV27
j_gene: TRBJ2-1
abundance: .
CDR3nt: TGTGCCAGCAGTTTTACTCTCCTCAATGAGCAGTTCTTC
CDR3aa: CASSFTLLNEQFF

d_gene: .
v_gene: TRBV7-9
j_gene: TRBJ2-5
abundance: .
CDR3nt: TGTGCCAGCAGCTTAGGTGTACGGGAGCAAGAGACCCAGTACTTC
CDR3aa: CASSLGVREQETQYF

d_gene: TRBD2
v_gene: TRBV12-3/TRBV12-4
j_gene: TRBJ2-1
abundance: many
CDR3nt: TGTGCCAGCAGTTTCTCCGCTAGCGGGGGGGCGAATGAGCAGTTCTTC
CDR3aa: CASSFSASGGANEQFF

d_gene: .
v_gene: TRBV4-1
j_gene: TRBJ1-5
abundance: few
CDR3nt: TGCGCCAGCAGCCAAGAGGGCGGGGATCAGCCCCAGCATTTT
CDR3aa: CASSQEGGDQPQHF

d_gene: .
v_gene: TRBV24-1
j_gene: TRBJ2-1
abundance: many
CDR3nt: TGTGCCACCAGTGGTGGTGGGGAGCAGTTCTTC
CDR3aa: CATSGGGEQFF

d_gene: .
v_gene: TRBV29-1
j_gene: TRBJ2-3
abundance: few
CDR3nt: TGCAGCGTTGACGGGCAGTTAATCACAGATACGCAGTATTTT
CDR3aa: CSVDGQLITDTQYF

d_gene: .
v_gene: TRBV28
j_gene: TRBJ2-7
abundance: few
CDR3nt: TGTGCCAGCATCGAGCCCAACTCCTACGAGCAGTACTTC
CDR3aa: CASIEPNSYEQYF

d_gene: .
v_gene: TRBV20-1
j_gene: TRBJ2-1
abundance: many
CDR3nt: TGCAGTGCTGGACAGAATGAGCAGTTCTTC
CDR3aa: CSAGQNEQFF

d_gene: .
v_gene: TRBV7-9
j_gene: TRBJ2-7
abundance: many
CDR3nt: TGTGCCAGCAGCCCACCCCCGCAGGGCGACTCCTACGAGCAGTACTTC
CDR3aa: CASSPPPQGDSYEQYF

d_gene: TRBD2
v_gene: TRBV28
j_gene: TRBJ2-5
abundance: .
CDR3nt: TGTGCCAGCAGTGGGAACTCAGCGGGACAAGAGACCCAGTACTTC
CDR3aa: CASSGNSAGQETQYF

d_gene: TRBD1
v_gene: TRBV4-2
j_gene: TRBJ1-4
abundance: many
CDR3nt: TGTGCCAGCAGCCAAGTCTACTCGGGACAGGGTGTACAACTGTTTTTT
CDR3aa: CASSQVYSGQGVQLFF

d_gene: .
v_gene: TRBV13
j_gene: TRBJ1-1
abundance: .
CDR3nt: TGTGCCAGCAGCCCAAAAGGACACCCTGAAGCTTTCTTT
CDR3aa: CASSPKGHPEAFF

d_gene: .
v_gene: TRBV12-3/TRBV12-4
j_gene: TRBJ2-7
abundance: few
CDR3nt: TGTGCCAGCAGTTTTGGGTGGCGAACTCTCTACGAGCAGTACTTC
CDR3aa: CASSFGWRTLYEQYF

d_gene: .
v_gene: TRBV12-3/TRBV12-4
j_gene: TRBJ1-1
abundance: many
CDR3nt: TGTGCCAGCACCACCCACCCGGGGAGCACTGAAGCTTTCTTT
CDR3aa: CASTTHPGSTEAFF

d_gene: .
v_gene: TRBV6-6
j_gene: TRBJ2-7
abundance: once
CDR3nt: TGTGCCAGCAGTTACGCTACCTACGAGCAGTACTTC
CDR3aa: CASSYATYEQYF

d_gene: .
v_gene: TRBV29-1
j_gene: TRBJ2-3
abundance: .
CDR3nt: TGCAGCTTTGAATACCAACAGGGAAGCACAGATACGCAGTATTTT
CDR3aa: CSFEYQQGSTDTQYF

d_gene: TRBD2
v_gene: TRBV20-1
j_gene: TRBJ2-1
abundance: .
CDR3nt: TGCAGTGCCAGGGGTCTAGCGGGGGGGCCGAATGAGCAGTTCTTC
CDR3aa: CSARGLAGGPNEQFF

d_gene: .
v_gene: TRBV3-1
j_gene: TRBJ2-2
abundance: .
CDR3nt: TGTGCCAGCAGCCAAGATTTGCGTTTGTCCATCGGGGAGCTGTTTTTT
CDR3aa: CASSQDLRLSIGELFF

d_gene: .
v_gene: TRBV7-9
j_gene: TRBJ2-1
abundance: few
CDR3nt: TGTGCCAGCAGCCCGGGACTCCCCTACAATGAGCAGTTCTTC
CDR3aa: CASSPGLPYNEQFF

d_gene: .
v_gene: TRBV7-2
j_gene: TRBJ1-5
abundance: .
CDR3nt: TGTGCCAGCAGCTTAGCGGAGACAGGATTGGTTCAGCCCCAGCATTTT
CDR3aa: CASSLAETGLVQPQHF

d_gene: .
v_gene: TRBV2
j_gene: TRBJ1-1
abundance: many
CDR3nt: TGTGCCAGCAGTGAAGCCGGTACGGTCTACACTGAAGCTTTCTTT
CDR3aa: CASSEAGTVYTEAFF

d_gene: .
v_gene: TRBV20-1
j_gene: TRBJ2-1
abundance: .
CDR3nt: TGCAGTGCTAGAGATAGTGGAAGAAGTAACAATGAGCAGTTCTTC
CDR3aa: CSARDSGRSNNEQFF

d_gene: TRBD1
v_gene: TRBV10-1
j_gene: TRBJ1-1
abundance: .
CDR3nt: TGCGCCAGCAGTGAATCCCGGACAGGGGTGGGGAACACTGAAGCTTTCTTT
CDR3aa: CASSESRTGVGNTEAFF

d_gene: .
v_gene: TRBV12-3/TRBV12-4
j_gene: TRBJ2-1
abundance: few
CDR3nt: TGTGCCAGCAGTGTAGGCTCTCCTGGGGGCGAGCAGTTCTTC
CDR3aa: CASSVGSPGGEQFF

d_gene: TRBD1
v_gene: TRBV6-2/TRBV6-3
j_gene: TRBJ2-5
abundance: few
CDR3nt: TGTGCCAGCAGTTACTCGAGGACAGGGCTATCAGAGACCCAGTACTTC
CDR3aa: CASSYSRTGLSETQYF

d_gene: .
v_gene: TRBV7-7
j_gene: TRBJ2-2
abundance: many
CDR3nt: TGTGCCAGCAGCTCCGATATTTCGGTCGGGGAGCTGTTTTTT
CDR3aa: CASSSDISVGELFF

d_gene: .
v_gene: TRBV12-3/TRBV12-4
j_gene: TRBJ2-5
abundance: many
CDR3nt: TGTGCCAGCAGCAGGGGAGGGAAAGAGACCCAGTACTTC
CDR3aa: CASSRGGKETQYF

d_gene: TRBD2
v_gene: TRBV4-1
j_gene: TRBJ2-3
abundance: few
CDR3nt: TGCGCCAGCAAACCTCAGGCCCTACTAGCGGTTACAGATACGCAGTATTTT
CDR3aa: CASKPQALLAVTDTQYF

d_gene: .
v_gene: TRBV24-1
j_gene: TRBJ2-1
abundance: .
CDR3nt: TGTGCCACCAGTGATGGCGGATACAATGAGCAGTTCTTC
CDR3aa: CATSDGGYNEQFF

d_gene: .
v_gene: TRBV21-1
j_gene: TRBJ1-3
abundance: .
CDR3nt: TGTGCCAGCAGCATCCTGACCGACGGGGGCGGAAACACCATATATTTT
CDR3aa: CASSILTDGGGNTIYF

d_gene: .
v_gene: TRBV18
j_gene: TRBJ2-5
abundance: .
CDR3nt: TGTGCCAGCTCACCATCGGGGGCAGGAGAGACCCAGTACTTC
CDR3aa: CASSPSGAGETQYF

d_gene: TRBD2
v_gene: TRBV5-1
j_gene: TRBJ2-3
abundance: few
CDR3nt: TGCGCCAGCAGCTTGGGGGCGGCGGGGGGGCCAGATACGCAGTATTTT
CDR3aa: CASSLGAAGGPDTQYF

d_gene: .
v_gene: TRBV4-1
j_gene: TRBJ1-1
abundance: few
CDR3nt: TGCGCCAGCAGCCAAGCTGAAAGCTTGAACACTGAAGCTTTCTTT
CDR3aa: CASSQAESLNTEAFF

d_gene: TRBD1
v_gene: TRBV15
j_gene: TRBJ2-1
abundance: many
CDR3nt: TGTGCCACCAGCAGAGAGCGAACCTGGGACAGGGTGGGCGGTGAGCAGTTCTTC
CDR3aa: CATSRERTWDRVGGEQFF

d_gene: .
v_gene: TRBV10-1
j_gene: TRBJ1-1
abundance: few
CDR3nt: TGCGCCTGCAGGGGTCAGAACACTGAAGCTTTCTTT
CDR3aa: CACRGQNTEAFF

d_gene: TRBD1
v_gene: TRBV7-9
j_gene: TRBJ2-4
abundance: .
CDR3nt: TGTGCCAGCAGCCTAAGCGAAGGGGGCGCAACCAAAAACATTCAGTACTTC
CDR3aa: CASSLSEGGATKNIQYF

d_gene: .
v_gene: TRBV7-6
j_gene: TRBJ2-1
abundance: .
CDR3nt: TGTGCCAGCAGCTTACACGACGGGAGAGGTGAGCAGTTCTTC
CDR3aa: CASSLHDGRGEQFF

d_gene: TRBD1
v_gene: TRBV6-1
j_gene: TRBJ2-1
abundance: few
CDR3nt: TGTGCCAGCAGTGGGGGTGGGACAGTCTCCTACAATGAGCAGTTCTTC
CDR3aa: CASSGGGTVSYNEQFF

d_gene: .
v_gene: TRBV12-3/TRBV12-4
j_gene: TRBJ1-5
abundance: .
CDR3nt: TGTGCCAGCAGTCCTGGGTTGGGGAATCAGCCCCAGCATTTT
CDR3aa: CASSPGLGNQPQHF

d_gene: .
v_gene: TRBV28
j_gene: TRBJ2-7
abundance: many
CDR3nt: TGTGCCAGCGCTCTGTGGGGGGTCTCCGGCTACGAGCAGTACTTC
CDR3aa: CASALWGVSGYEQYF

d_gene: TRBD1
v_gene: TRBV7-9
j_gene: TRBJ1-4
abundance: few
CDR3nt: TGTGCCAGCAGCCCCACGGGACAGGAAGAAAAACTGTTTTTT
CDR3aa: CASSPTGQEEKLFF

d_gene: TRBD2
v_gene: TRBV10-3
j_gene: TRBJ2-1
abundance: few
CDR3nt: TGTGCCTGCTCGCCGGGGGGTAATGAGCAGTTCTTC
CDR3aa: CACSPGGNEQFF

d_gene: .
v_gene: TRBV21-1
j_gene: TRBJ2-5
abundance: many
CDR3nt: TGTGCCAGCAGTCACGCGAATACCCAGTACTTC
CDR3aa: CASSHANTQYF

d_gene: TRBD2
v_gene: TRBV29-1
j_gene: TRBJ2-2
abundance: few
CDR3nt: TGCAGCGTTGAAGGACTAGCGGGGACGAACACCGGGGAGCTGTTTTTT
CDR3aa: CSVEGLAGTNTGELFF

d_gene: .
v_gene: TRBV24-1
j_gene: TRBJ2-5
abundance: .
CDR3nt: TGTGCCACCAGTGATTTTTCAGGGGTAGGAGAGACCCAGTACTTC
CDR3aa: CATSDFSGVGETQYF

d_gene: .
v_gene: TRBV20-1
j_gene: TRBJ2-7
abundance: .
CDR3nt: TGCAGTGCTAGACTAGTCTACGAGCAGTACTTC
CDR3aa: CSARLVYEQYF

d_gene: TRBD2
v_gene: TRBV29-1
j_gene: TRBJ2-1
abundance: many
CDR3nt: TGCAGCGTTGTTAGCGGGAGAATCTACAATGAGCAGTTCTTC
CDR3aa: CSVVSGRIYNEQFF

d_gene: .
v_gene: TRBV2
j_gene: TRBJ2-1
abundance: few
CDR3nt: TGTGCCAGCAGTGAAGCGCTTCCAGAGCAGTTCTTC
CDR3aa: CASSEALPEQFF